Listed here are 5 T cell receptor beta chains from one sample, sequenced in a study of blood T cells in healthy people across ages. Alongside a J-beta primer mix, a sample-barcoded 5' primer served in a second PCR lasting about 7 to 11 cycles. TCRdb re-analysed the 5' RACE reads in MiXCR, keeping a single row per CDR3 protein. The sample consists of roughly 800,000 distinct CDR3 sequences, around 36% of them appearing once. What was sequenced was blood. The origin of the receptors is a man aged 18 to 29 in good health.

Only a few counts were recorded for this clonotype. The chain carries TRBV7-2 and TRBJ2-5; D is tentatively TRBD1 or TRBD2 (6 bases each). This CDR3 has 15 amino acids. Germline V gene sequence: CDR1 SGHTA, CDR2 FQGNSA. Between the trimmed V and J ends, which lost 5 bases and 5 bases, there was a span of 18 bases. The CDR3 protein is CASSQRPRGPETQYF. The CDR3 bases are TGTGCCAGCAGCCAACGCCCACGGGGGCCGGAGACCCAGTACTTC.

This clonotype was seen more than once but under ten times. This chain links TRBV7-9 with TRBJ2-3; either TRBD1 or TRBD2 may supply D (5 bases each). V was pared by 5 bases and J by 2 bases, with 11 bases between. Germline CDR1 and CDR2: SEHNR and FQNEAQ (reference sequence). The CDR3 is 14 amino acids. CDR3 sequence (DNA): TGTGCCAGCAGCCGGGACGGGCACACAGATACGCAGTATTTT. It specifies CASSRDGHTDTQYF.

V gene TRBV20-1 combines with J gene TRBJ2-1; 10 bases line up with TRBD2. Losses at the gene ends were 1 base for V and 7 bases for J; bases not matched to a gene: 4. Germline V CDR1 and CDR2: DFQATT, SNEGSKA (reference sequence). There are 14 residues in the CDR3. The CDR3: CSARASGSWNEQFF. The CDR3 DNA sequence: TGCAGTGCTAGAGCTAGCGGGAGTTGGAATGAGCAGTTCTTC.

The rearrangement uses TRBV3-1 and TRBJ2-5; TRBD2 matches at 13 bases. Germline V gives CDR1 LGHDT, CDR2 YNNKEL (reference sequence). V dropped 4 bases and J dropped 2; count of bases not matched to a gene: 1. The CDR3 contains 15 residues. This chain's CDR3 is CASSPGLAGQETQYF. CDR3 in DNA: TGTGCCAGCAGCCCGGGACTAGCGGGGCAAGAGACCCAGTACTTC.

The chain recombines TRBV20-1 with TRBJ1-1; tentatively, D is TRBD1 (6 bases). The CDR3 runs 15 residues. Germline V lookup: CDR1 DFQATT, CDR2 SNEGSKA (reference sequence). The ends were cut back, 5 bases at V and 5 bases at J, with 21 bases in the middle. CDR3 sequence: CSAAGAPGRGTEAFF. In nucleotides, the CDR3 is TGCAGTGCTGCGGGGGCGCCGGGACGAGGAACTGAAGCTTTCTTT.